This TCR beta chain stems from a study of blood T cell repertoires in COVID-19. Germline values: CDR1 MDHEN, CDR2 SYDVKM. The V end lost 2 bases, the J end lost 8 bases, and 16 bases lay between the germline ends. The CDR3 is made up of 14 amino acids. Profiled with immunoSEQ multiplex PCR; TCRdb holds only in-frame clones, not every one. The sample holds under 300,000 clones; roughly 90% are singletons and the top ten take roughly 14%. This TCR was recovered from a woman aged 65 to 85 with COVID-19, enrolled during active disease. Sequencing was performed on peripheral blood. The chain couples TRBV28 to TRBJ2-7, with D possibly being TRBD1 (6 bases). The CDR3 sequence: CASSLGQLVGKQYF. CDR3 sequence (DNA): TGTGCCAGCAGTTTAGGACAGCTGGTTGGAAAGCAGTACTTC.